The rows below give T cell receptor beta chains drawn from one sample of a study of identical twins. Each CDR3 protein is one row after TCRdb ran MiXCR on the 5' RACE reads. The repertoire holds fewer than 900,000 distinct CDR3 sequences, with 20% to 25% as singletons. This sample also appeared in a second study, on T cells expressing NK-cell markers.

Sequencing input: PBMCs. The receptor source for this set is a woman aged 18-29 years in good health. Each CDR3 is given with its conserved first and last residue. A D gene is named only where the DNA matches it firmly. The size field is filled for only some rows; it gives once, few, many or a size class.

clone_size d_call j_call v_call cdr3_aa cdr3_nt
. . TRBJ2-3 TRBV7-8 CASSLEIGTTQYF TGTGCCAGCAGCTTAGAGATCGGAACTACGCAGTATTTT
few . TRBJ2-5 TRBV2 CASSAEYQETQYF TGTGCCAGCAGTGCGGAGTACCAAGAGACCCAGTACTTC
few TRBD1 TRBJ2-5 TRBV29-1 CSVGQGGETQYF TGCAGCGTTGGACAGGGGGGGGAGACCCAGTACTTC
. TRBD1 TRBJ1-4 TRBV6-1 CASSQTTGEYEKLFF TGTGCCAGCAGCCAAACGACAGGGGAGTATGAAAAACTGTTTTTT
few . TRBJ2-3 TRBV15 CATSRVITDTQYF TGTGCCACCAGCAGAGTTATCACAGATACGCAGTATTTT
few . TRBJ2-7 TRBV20-1 CSAKGYEQYF TGCAGTGCTAAAGGGTACGAGCAGTACTTC
. . TRBJ1-1 TRBV11-2 CASSFLKATGNTMNTEAFF TGTGCCAGCAGCTTCCTGAAGGCTACAGGAAACACCATGAACACTGAAGCTTTCTTT
many TRBD2 TRBJ2-1 TRBV12-3/TRBV12-4 CASSSAGGVWEQFF TGTGCCAGCAGTTCAGCGGGAGGGGTATGGGAGCAGTTCTTC
. . TRBJ1-2 TRBV7-2 CASYGYGYTF TGTGCCAGTTATGGCTATGGCTACACCTTC
. . TRBJ1-5 TRBV9 CASSQNAGGEPQHF TGTGCCAGCAGCCAAAACGCGGGGGGTGAGCCCCAGCATTTT
. . TRBJ2-4 TRBV20-1 CSARAVEHVAKNIQYF TGCAGTGCTAGAGCGGTGGAGCATGTAGCCAAAAACATTCAGTACTTC
few TRBD1 TRBJ1-2 TRBV5-1 CASSPLDREDGYTF TGCGCCAGCAGCCCGTTGGACAGGGAAGATGGCTACACCTTC
. . TRBJ2-7 TRBV11-2 CASSLDPGRGEQYF TGTGCCAGCAGCTTAGATCCGGGGCGGGGCGAGCAGTACTTC
. . TRBJ2-1 TRBV15 CATSRGKGSVYNEQFF TGTGCCACCAGCAGAGGGAAGGGTTCAGTTTACAATGAGCAGTTCTTC
. TRBD1 TRBJ2-7 TRBV20-1 CSARETDRTYEQYF TGCAGTGCTAGAGAAACGGACAGGACCTACGAGCAGTACTTC